This T cell receptor (beta chain) came from a study of vaccination and CD4 T cells after COVID-19. As for the study in general: Post-COVID specimens were obtained a median about 100 days after diagnosis (range 35 to 161).

Stated treatment: approximately nine-day PBMC culture with coronavirus spike peptide pools or control peptides (ViraFEST assay). ViraFEST enlarged antigen-specific T cell populations with peptide pools and afterwards sequenced TCRs. Points on this clonotype: Antigen: not known.

The CDR3 runs to 12 residues. Germline values: CDR1 SGHVS, CDR2 FNYEAQ. With 1 base removed from V and 7 bases from J, the gap between germline ends came to 4 bases. Sequencing of cultured CD4+ T cell DNA used the Oncomine TCR Beta short-read assay. Each CDR3 protein gets one entry after TCRdb re-called the PCR reads with MiXCR. The table lists roughly 7,000 distinct CDR3 sequences, roughly 27% of them singletons. This specimen consisted of CD4+ T cells from blood, cultured in vitro, obtained after SARS-CoV-2 vaccination. The V and J genes are TRBV7-6 and TRBJ2-2; D is ambiguous. The source of this sequence is a human donor who had recovered from COVID-19. The CDR3 DNA reads as TGTGCCAGCAGCTTAGTCGGCGGGGAGCTGTTTTTT. This gives the protein CASSLVGGELFF.